The subject of this entry is one T cell receptor beta chain. Antigen: not known. TCRdb's table, derived via immunoSEQ multiplex PCR, lists solely in-frame clones and lacks some. Here the sample spans 77,000 or so clones, 85% to 95% being singletons. The data originate from a study of OX40 agonist ivuxolimab in advanced cancers. Turning to the study itself: Recorded diagnoses for dose-escalation patients were hepatocellular carcinoma, melanoma, renal cell or head and neck cancer.

The study, taken as a whole, reports: Also present in some nonresponders was a low level of normalized T-cell clonal expansion. Dosing at 0.1 to 3.0 mg/kg was accompanied by clonal expansion of CD4+ and CD8+ blood T cells by week 6. Expanded clones belonging to CD8+ T cells outnumbered, on average, those of CD4+.

V was pared by 3 bases and J by 2 bases, with 16 bases of the junction left unmatched. Germline CDR1 LNHDA, CDR2 SQIVND (reference sequence). The CDR3 extends over 18 amino acids. The clonotype originates from an adult with an advanced solid tumor such as melanoma, head and neck, liver or kidney cancer. V and J are TRBV19 and TRBJ2-7, with 7 nucleotides matching TRBD1. The input for sequencing was CD4+ or CD8+ T cells sorted from blood, taken in a trial of the OX40 agonist ivuxolimab. For the CDR3, the DNA is TGTGCCAGTAGTATCGCAATCGCTAGACAGGGTTCGGCCTACGAGCAGTACTTC. Translation: CASSIAIARQGSAYEQYF.